The 5 T cell receptor beta chains in this list originate from one sample, sequenced in a study of blood T cell repertoires in COVID-19. The protocol was immunoSEQ multiplex PCR, while the TCRdb copy is restricted to in-frame clones and leaves out a portion. The table has about 170,000 clones, about 83% seen once. The specimen sequenced was peripheral blood. All receptors come from an elderly woman with COVID-19, enrolled during active disease.

The J gene is TRBJ2-5, the V gene TRBV7-2; 9 bases fit TRBD2. CDR1 is SGHTA, CDR2 FQGNSA, per germline. The ends lost 0 bases at V and 4 bases at J; junction bases unmatched: 6. The CDR3 is 16 residues long. Here the CDR3 reads CASSLAEVTSGETQYF. The CDR3 DNA reads as TGTGCCAGCAGCTTAGCGGAGGTGACTAGCGGAGAGACCCAGTACTTC.

V usage is TRBV30 and J usage is TRBJ2-2; TRBD2 matches at 10 bases. The CDR3 sequence is 14 residues long. Trimming removed 2 bases from V and 7 bases from J; junction bases left unmatched: 4. Per germline, CDR1 GTSNPN and CDR2 SVGIG (reference sequence). The CDR3 DNA follows: TGTGCCTGGAGTAAACTAGCGGGGAACGGGGAGCTGTTTTTT. It specifies CAWSKLAGNGELFF.

A single count supports this clone. The rearrangement links TRBV7-3 to TRBJ2-7, with 7 bases aligning to TRBD2. V gave up 6 bases and J gave up 3 bases; unmatched junction bases: 14. There are 16 residues in the CDR3. Looked up from germline, CDR1 is SGHTA and CDR2 is FQGTGA. CDR3 protein: CASSPNGYSGRYEQYF. In DNA, the CDR3 is TGTGCCAGCAGTCCCAACGGTTATAGCGGGCGCTACGAGCAGTACTTC.

This clone has only a few counts. The chain recombines TRBV18 with TRBJ1-5; a weak D match, TRBD1 (6 bases). The CDR3 consists of 15 residues. CDR1 and CDR2 (germline): KGHSH, LQKENI. The V end was cut by 2 bases, the J end by 2 bases, with 10 bases between. The CDR3 sequence is CASSPRGSGNQPQHF. The CDR3, as DNA: TGTGCCAGCTCACCAAGGGGGTCAGGCAATCAGCCCCAGCATTTT.

This chain links TRBV7-2 with TRBJ2-2; 7 bases align to TRBD2. The CDR3 is 16 amino acids. Germline V gene data show CDR1 as SGHTA and CDR2 as FQGNSA. Trimming took 5 bases from V and 1 from J; bases not matched to a gene: 7. The CDR3 spells CASSILGLLNTGELFF. The DNA for the CDR3 is TGTGCCAGCAGCATATTGGGACTATTGAACACCGGGGAGCTGTTTTTT.